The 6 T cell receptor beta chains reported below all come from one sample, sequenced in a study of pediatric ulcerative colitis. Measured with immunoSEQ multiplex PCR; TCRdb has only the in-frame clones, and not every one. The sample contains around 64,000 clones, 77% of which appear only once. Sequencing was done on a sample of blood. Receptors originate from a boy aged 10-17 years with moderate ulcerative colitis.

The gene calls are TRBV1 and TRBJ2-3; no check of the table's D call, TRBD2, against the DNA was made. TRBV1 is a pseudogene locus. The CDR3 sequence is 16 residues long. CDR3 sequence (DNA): TGCACCAGCAGCCATTACACTCTGAGGTGCACAGATACGCAGTATTTT. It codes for CTSSHYTLRCTDTQYF.

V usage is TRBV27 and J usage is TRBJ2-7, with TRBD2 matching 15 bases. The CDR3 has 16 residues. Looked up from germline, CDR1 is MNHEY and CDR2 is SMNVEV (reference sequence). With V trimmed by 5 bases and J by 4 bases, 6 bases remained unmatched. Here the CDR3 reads CASSLGLAGGRYEQYF. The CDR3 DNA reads TGTGCCAGCAGTCTTGGACTAGCGGGAGGGCGGTACGAGCAGTACTTC.

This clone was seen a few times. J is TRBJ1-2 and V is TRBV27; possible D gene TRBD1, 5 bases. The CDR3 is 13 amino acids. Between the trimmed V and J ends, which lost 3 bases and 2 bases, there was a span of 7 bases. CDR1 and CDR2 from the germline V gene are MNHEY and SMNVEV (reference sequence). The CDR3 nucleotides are TGTGCCAGCAGTTTTTCAGGGAACTATGGCTACACCTTC. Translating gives CASSFSGNYGYTF.

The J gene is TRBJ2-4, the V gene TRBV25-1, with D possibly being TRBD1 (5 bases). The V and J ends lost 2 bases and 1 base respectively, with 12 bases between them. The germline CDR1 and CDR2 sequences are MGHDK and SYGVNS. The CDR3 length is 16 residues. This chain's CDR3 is CASSERSGSAKNIQYF. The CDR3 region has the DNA TGTGCCAGCAGTGAAAGGTCAGGGTCGGCCAAAAACATTCAGTACTTC.

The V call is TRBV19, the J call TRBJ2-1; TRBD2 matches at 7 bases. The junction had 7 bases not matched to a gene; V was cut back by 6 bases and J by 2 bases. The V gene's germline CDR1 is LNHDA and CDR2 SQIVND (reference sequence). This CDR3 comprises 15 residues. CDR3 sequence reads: CASRSYAGAYNEQFF. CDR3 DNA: TGTGCCAGTAGGTCGTACGCGGGGGCCTACAATGAGCAGTTCTTC.

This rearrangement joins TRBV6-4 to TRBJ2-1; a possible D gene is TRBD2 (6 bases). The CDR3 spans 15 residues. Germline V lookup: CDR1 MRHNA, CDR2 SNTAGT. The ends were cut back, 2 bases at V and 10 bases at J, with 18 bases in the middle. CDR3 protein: CASSDQQWGVGEQFF. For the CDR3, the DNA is TGTGCCAGCAGTGACCAGCAGTGGGGGGTCGGCGAGCAGTTCTTC.